The clone carrying this TCR beta chain has a count of ten or more. Time point of the sample: persistent/refractory GD, antithyroid drugs over 5 years with positive TRAb. The TCR library was made from RNA that had been extracted from PBMCs in TRIzol. The sample is drawn from a study of regulatory T cells in long-lasting Graves disease. Both iRepertoire HTBI primers and Arm-PCR of CDR3 regions were used to build the TCR beta libraries. A single record per CDR3 protein comes from TCRdb applying MiXCR to the multiplex PCR reads. The data show under 350,000 distinct CDR3 sequences, with around 23% seen just once and just over 55% held by the top ten. This receptor was obtained from a female donor with Graves disease. Source: peripheral blood mononuclear cells (PBMCs), taken when the disease was refractory, from a patient treated with antithyroid drugs.

The CDR3 DNA follows: TGTGCCAGCAGCTTACTGTCTCACCCCTCCGATAACTATGGCTACACCTTC. Translated, it gives CASSLLSHPSDNYGYTF. This rearrangement joins TRBV11-3 to TRBJ1-2; no clear D. From germline, CDR1 is SGHNT and CDR2 YENEEA. V lost 2 bases to trimming and J lost 1 base, with 17 bases between them. The CDR3 runs to 17 residues.